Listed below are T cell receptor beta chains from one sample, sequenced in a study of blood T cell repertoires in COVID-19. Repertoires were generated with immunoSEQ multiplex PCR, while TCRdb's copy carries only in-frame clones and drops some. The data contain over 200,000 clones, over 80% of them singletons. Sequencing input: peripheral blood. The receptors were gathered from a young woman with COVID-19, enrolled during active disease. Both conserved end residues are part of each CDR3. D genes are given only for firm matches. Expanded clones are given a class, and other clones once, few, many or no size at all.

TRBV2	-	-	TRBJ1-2	CASSEGPGAGYTF	TGTGCCAGCAGTGAAGGGCCAGGGGCCGGCTACACCTTC
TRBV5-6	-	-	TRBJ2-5	CASRVQGTLPETQYF	TGTGCCAGCAGGGTACAGGGGACTCTTCCAGAGACCCAGTACTTC
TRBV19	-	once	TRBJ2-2	CASSARYVTVIPLGTGELFF	TGTGCCAGTAGTGCCCGCTACGTGACAGTTATCCCGCTTGGCACCGGGGAGCTGTTTTTT
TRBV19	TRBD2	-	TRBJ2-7	CASSFSGSSSEQYF	TGTGCCAGTAGCTTTAGCGGGAGTTCTTCCGAGCAGTACTTC
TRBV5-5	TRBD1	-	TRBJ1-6	CASSPQGAQRNSPLHF	TGTGCCAGCAGCCCACAGGGGGCTCAGAGAAATTCACCCCTCCACTTT
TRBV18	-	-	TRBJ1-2	CASSPGGRSYGYTF	TGTGCCAGCTCACCCGGAGGACGGAGCTATGGCTACACCTTC
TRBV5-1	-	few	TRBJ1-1	CASSDQGGGTEAFF	TGCGCCAGCAGCGACCAGGGCGGGGGCACTGAAGCTTTCTTT
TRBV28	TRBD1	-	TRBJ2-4	CASIGTGKSNIQYF	TGTGCCAGCATCGGGACAGGGAAGTCAAACATTCAGTACTTC
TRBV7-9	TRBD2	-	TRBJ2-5	CASSLQNVVGAGGQETQYF	TGTGCCAGCAGCTTACAAAATGTGGTAGGAGCGGGGGGCCAAGAGACCCAGTACTTC
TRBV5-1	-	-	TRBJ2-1	CASSFGADSYNEQFF	TGCGCCAGCAGCTTCGGAGCGGACTCCTACAATGAGCAGTTCTTC